The rows below give T cell receptor beta chains drawn from one sample of a study of T cells in Graves' hyperthyroidism and ophthalmopathy. One entry per CDR3 protein results from TCRdb running MiXCR on the multiplex PCR reads. This sample has about 640,000 distinct CDR3 sequences, with roughly 20% found just once. The material sequenced was blood. The source of these receptors is a young man with Graves' ophthalmopathy. CDR3s include the opening cysteine and the closing phenylalanine or tryptophan.

CSVEKRERAYEQYF | TRBV29-1
CASSLLGKTSYEQYF | TRBV28
CASTGQGDEQYF | TRBV5-1
CAIRDRGDQPQHF | TRBV10-3
CASSLWVAGTDTQYF | TRBV28
CARGDPEAFF | TRBV6-1
CASSTSGSRTDTQYF | TRBV19
CASSPQIGYPYEQYF | TRBV19
CASSEGEQGVNYEQYF | TRBV6-1
CASSFVQGARNEQFF | TRBV11-1
CATSDYAGSLTDTQYF | TRBV24-1
CASSLARDNYGYTF | TRBV5-1
CASSPAPGLAGTDTQYF | TRBV7-9
CASSLDGGGGYEQYF | TRBV11-2
CSATPANEKLFF | TRBV20-1
CASSQARTNTGELFF | TRBV4-3
CASSPPGLAGGIYNEQFF | TRBV6-2/TRBV6-3
CASVSGGSYNEQFF | TRBV10-2
CASSAPGQGSGYTF | TRBV14
CASSSDGTLFWYGYTF | TRBV27
CASSYSRGGANTEAFF | TRBV6-6
CSATFGRTYNEQFF | TRBV20-1
CATSDDRRGAPIQFF | TRBV24-1
CASSTTEDRVYEQYF | TRBV7-9
CASSPTQGYSYEQYF | TRBV7-9
CASSEDRGRVAEAFF | TRBV2
CASSPTGALSIQYF | TRBV11-2
CASSSGPAHEQFF | TRBV7-3
CATKQQGGTDTQYF | TRBV7-8
CASRSAETQYF | TRBV5-1
CASSLGALATYEQYF | TRBV7-3
CGHSDGREIEQFF | TRBV28
CSAPGQGNTEAFF | TRBV20-1
CASSVEGSETQYF | TRBV9
CASSYSRQGPYEQYF | TRBV6-6
CASGTERQGVGQRNYEQYF | TRBV6-2/TRBV6-3
CASSVGGVAKNIQYF | TRBV9
CASSLEAWEADTQYF | TRBV7-9
CASTRAPGYNEQFF | TRBV19
CASSLERGPYEQYF | TRBV5-1
CATKETGYNQPQHF | TRBV28
CASSPHDTDTQYF | TRBV13
CASSSGPGEQYF | TRBV7-2
CASSLGWEGSHEQYF | TRBV5-1
CASSDGGSYTF | TRBV2
CASTPGGAGELFF | TRBV28
CASSSETSGNEQFF | TRBV7-2
CASKTGGYYNEQFF | TRBV28
CASQDRVTDTQYF | TRBV6-1
CASSQDLDGTDTQYF | TRBV3-1
CASSQTTGGGQPQHF | TRBV4-1
CASSEPPRLASSTDTQYF | TRBV25-1
CSARPTSGSYNEQFF | TRBV20-1
CASSPPNHREETEAFF | TRBV3-1